This TCR beta chain is from a study of a mutant IDH1 vaccine in newly diagnosed glioma. In the study overall: Vaccination followed radiotherapy alone by 4-6 weeks, or accompanied temozolomide cycles. The therapy given earlier, which was standard therapy, consisted of radiotherapy, temozolomide, or both, and most of the patients received both.

Germline V gene lookup returns CDR1 SGHAT and CDR2 FQNNGV. The CDR3 contains 14 residues. V lost 6 bases and J lost 6, with 17 bases in between. The repertoire was sequenced with immunoSEQ multiplex PCR; TCRdb's copy has only in-frame clones and lacks some. The sample includes tens of thousands of clones, more than 70% seen only once; the top ten take about 12%. Time point: week 35, safety follow-up. Vaccination comprised doses that each held 300 ug of mutant IDH1 20-mer peptide, plus topical imiquimod. About this clone itself: Its antigen is unidentified.

This TCR came from a man aged 18 to 30 with glioma. The sequencing here drew on PBMCs, taken from a glioma patient whose treatment included an IDH1 peptide vaccine. This chain connects TRBV11-2 to TRBJ1-1, with D tentatively TRBD1 (5 bases). CDR3 sequence reads: CASSHLGPRAEAFF. The CDR3 coding sequence is TGTGCCAGCAGTCACCTGGGCCCCAGGGCTGAAGCTTTCTTT.